This T cell receptor (beta chain) derives from a study of OX40 agonist ivuxolimab in advanced cancers. Concerning the study at large: Ivuxolimab, which targeted the costimulatory receptor OX40 (CD134), was an agonistic, fully human IgG2 monoclonal antibody. Intravenous ivuxolimab was administered to patients every 2 weeks at six dose levels: 0.01, 0.1, 0.3, 1.5, 3 and 10 mg/kg. Of the approximately 50 dose-escalation patients, hepatocellular carcinoma was present in about 19, melanoma in approximately 15, renal cell carcinoma in 9 and head and neck cancer in 9. In the dose-escalation cohort, 82.7% of patients were male, and the mean age was roughly 60 years, with a range of about 23 to 85. Prior anti-PD-1, anti-PD-L1 or anti-CTLA-4 therapy was permitted, and checkpoint inhibitors had been received by about 37% of dose-escalation patients. Partial responses occurred in three dose-escalation patients, of whom one had hepatocellular carcinoma and two had cutaneous melanoma. Peripheral TCRbeta sequencing was intended to test whether TCR sequence diversity was altered and clonal T-cell expansion was caused by ivuxolimab. The paper describes the monotherapy dose-escalation part (N of about 55 patients) of the phase I trial of ivuxolimab. Overall results and qualifications from the work: In partial responders in the 0.1-3.0 mg/kg groups, normalized peripheral clonal expansion was found to be among the lowest, especially among CD8+ T cells. Clonal expansion of both CD4+ and CD8+ blood T cells was observed from baseline to week 6 at doses 0.1 to 3.0 mg/kg. Low levels of normalized T-cell clonal expansion were also seen in some patients who did not respond. On average, CD8+ T cells showed more expanded clones than CD4+ T cells after ivuxolimab. The antigen specificity of the peripheral T cells that underwent clonal expansion was not determined.

The trial excluded patients who had a history of autoimmune disease or were on systemic immunosuppression. Peripheral blood for TCR sequencing was drawn from every dose cohort at baseline, at cycle 4 day 1 and at cycle 7 day 1. Samples came from an open-label, multicenter, first-in-human phase I dose-escalation trial of ivuxolimab. Adults with locally advanced or metastatic head and neck squamous cell, hepatocellular, melanoma or renal cell carcinoma were enrolled in the trial. Before TCR sequencing, CD4+ and CD8+ T cells were separately sorted from peripheral blood. Inclusive of the bounding cysteine and phenylalanine, the CDR3 is 14 residues long. Left in the record is the CDR3 DNA by itself, 42 bases read in frame from the first base. Based on the germline V gene, the CDR1 and CDR2 sequences are MNHNS and SASEGT. V loses 7 bases of germline sequence and J loses 2 bases, and the interval between the two ends is 14 bases.

To sequence the TCRbeta CDR3 region, genomic DNA was isolated from the sorted cells. TCRbeta CDR3 regions were sequenced using the immunoSEQ Assay. TCRdb limited this immuneACCESS table to in-frame rearrangements with V and J called. A share of clones is missing; checked studies link under half to unresolved V genes, and the rest is unexplained. The sample data list approximately 63,000 clones, and roughly 88% of these were observed just once. The top ten clones comprise roughly 1.2% of the sample. As to this clone: The antigen it recognizes is unknown. No much larger clonotype is one base removed from it; base qualities were not supplied.

The TCR comes from an adult with an advanced solid tumor such as melanoma, head and neck, liver or kidney cancer. The source material was CD4+ or CD8+ T cells sorted from blood, sampled in a trial of the OX40 agonist ivuxolimab. The receptor chain draws on TRBV6-1 and TRBJ1-1; the D segment could be TRBD1, given 6 matching bases. The DNA is TGTGCCAGCACCCTACAGGGATTAAACACTGAAGCTTTCTTT. Translated, it gives CASTLQGLNTEAFF.